This TCR beta chain is drawn from a study of blood T cell repertoires in COVID-19. Looking at the study overall: Acute and convalescent COVID-19 samples came from the United States, Italy and Spain. The cDNA or gDNA used as material had been derived from T cells, B-cell-depleted T cells, or PBMCs.

The CDR3 has 12 residues. The germline V gene encodes CDR1 MDHEN and CDR2 SYDVKM. V was pared by 11 bases and J by 3 bases, with 10 bases between. Study processing details: Estimated nucleated cell counts came from reference gene primer amplification. Method: immunoSEQ multiplex PCR; TCRdb's copy keeps in-frame clones and lacks some. V and J calls and clone size are those listed in that table; D and trimming were worked out from the DNA. The data show roughly 410,000 clones, about 90% seen once. Patients at the Seattle site were enrolled during active infection and followed longitudinally. The sequencing sample was made of peripheral blood. The receptor was derived from a woman in her sixties or seventies with COVID-19, enrolled during active disease. This chain links TRBV28 with TRBJ2-2, with D tentatively TRBD2 (5 bases). DNA of the CDR3: TGTGCCGGAGGAGGTGACACCGGGGAGCTGTTTTTT. It specifies CAGGGDTGELFF. The full variable domain, its missing parts supplied by reference TRBV28 and TRBJ2-2, is DVKVTQSSRYLVKRTGEKVFLECVQDMDHENMFWYRQDPGLGLRLIYFSYDVKMKEKGDIPEGYSVSREKKERFSLILESASTNQTSMYLCAGGGDTGELFFGEGSRLTVL.